The clone carrying this TCR beta chain was picked up many times. For CDR3 and TCR beta VDJ profiling, genomic DNA was the template used. TCRdb passed the reads through MiXCR, listing each CDR3 protein once. The sample lists 150,000 to 200,000 distinct CDR3 sequences, approximately 45% seen once, with about 2.9% in the top ten. Trimming left V 2 bases short and J 0 bases short, with 11 bases between. Looked up from germline, CDR1 is MGHDK and CDR2 is SYGVNS. The CDR3 runs 16 residues. The data belong to a study of CD8+CD57+ T cells in acquired aplastic anemia. Study background: CD4+ reads averaged about 10.8 million in healthy donors.

Sequences were obtained from sorted CD4+, CD8+, or CD8+CD57+ T cells (not recorded which) from PBMCs. This sequence originates from a human donor in good health. The V and J genes are TRBV25-1 and TRBJ2-1; D ambiguous. The CDR3 sequence is CASSEVSLTSYNEQFF. The CDR3 DNA reads as TGTGCCAGCAGTGAAGTGTCGTTGACCTCCTACAATGAGCAGTTCTTC.